Listed below are T cell receptor beta chains from one sample, sequenced in a study of beta chain features in type 1 diabetes. The assay was immunoSEQ multiplex PCR, and TCRdb's table has in-frame clones only and misses some. The repertoire holds hundreds of thousands of clones, with roughly two thirds as singletons. Sequencing input: naive CD4+ T cells from blood. These receptors were taken from a man under 40 in good health. Both conserved end residues are part of each CDR3. A D gene is named only where the DNA matches it firmly. Some rows mark clone size as missing; the rest say once, few, many or name a class of expanded clone.

>TRBJ2-5|.|.|TRBV5-6
CASSTIQTGVRETQYF
TGTGCCAGCAGCACGATACAGACAGGAGTCCGGGAGACCCAGTACTTC
>TRBJ2-5|.|.|TRBV9
CASSVDPTAPETQYF
TGTGCCAGCAGCGTCGACCCGACAGCCCCGGAGACCCAGTACTTC
>TRBJ2-7|TRBD2|once|TRBV29-1
CSVTGTSGGRGVYEQYF
TGCAGCGTTACCGGGACTAGCGGGGGGCGAGGGGTTTACGAGCAGTACTTC
>TRBJ2-1|TRBD2|once|TRBV5-1
CASSLEAGIYNEQFF
TGCGCCAGCAGCTTGGAAGCGGGGATCTACAATGAGCAGTTCTTC
>TRBJ1-2|.|.|TRBV28
CASSTPRGGVAGYTF
TGTGCCAGCAGTACTCCTCGCGGGGGGGTGGCTGGCTACACCTTC
>TRBJ2-3|TRBD1|few|TRBV4-3
CASSESGQDSNTQYF
TGCGCCAGCAGCGAGTCCGGACAGGACTCGAATACGCAGTATTTT
>TRBJ2-7|TRBD2|.|TRBV6-5
CASSYSGLGGSEQYF
TGTGCCAGCAGTTACTCAGGCCTTGGCGGGAGCGAGCAGTACTTC
>TRBJ1-1|.|.|TRBV29-1
CSVRSGNTEAFF
TGCAGCGTAAGGTCTGGGAACACTGAAGCTTTCTTT
>TRBJ2-1|.|.|TRBV30
CAWSRDSGPYNEQFF
TGTGCCTGGAGTCGGGACTCCGGCCCCTACAATGAGCAGTTCTTC
>TRBJ2-7|.|.|TRBV30
CAWTHTGRYEQYF
TGTGCCTGGACCCACACTGGCCGCTACGAGCAGTACTTC
>TRBJ1-2|.|few|TRBV10-3
CAISESYGYTF
TGTGCCATCAGTGAGTCCTATGGCTACACCTTC
>TRBJ2-3|.|.|TRBV6-5
CASSLGPFNTDTQYF
TGTGCCAGCAGTTTGGGACCATTTAACACAGATACGCAGTATTTT
>TRBJ2-1|.|.|TRBV5-1
CASSPQGIHNEQFF
TGCGCCAGCAGCCCCCAGGGCATCCACAATGAGCAGTTCTTC
>TRBJ2-3|TRBD2|few|TRBV2
CASSPGLADTDTQYF
TGTGCCAGCAGTCCGGGACTAGCGGACACAGATACGCAGTATTTT
>TRBJ2-6|.|.|TRBV10-3
CAISGTPGANVLTF
TGTGCCATCAGTGGGACTCCTGGGGCCAACGTCCTGACTTTC
>TRBJ2-1|TRBD1|few|TRBV30
CAWGNRGPFDEQFF
TGTGCCTGGGGAAACAGGGGTCCCTTCGATGAGCAGTTCTTC
>TRBJ2-1|TRBD2|.|TRBV11-2
CASSLGLAGGPVKFF
TGTGCCAGCAGCTTAGGACTAGCGGGAGGGCCTGTCAAGTTCTTC
>TRBJ2-2|.|.|TRBV30
CAWDPRDPLSVCTGELFF
TGTGCCTGGGACCCTCGGGACCCCCTGTCGGTATGCACCGGGGAGCTGTTTTTT
>TRBJ2-7|.|.|TRBV14
CASSPTLPTYEQYF
TGTGCCAGCAGCCCCACCCTCCCAACCTACGAGCAGTACTTC
>TRBJ1-2|.|.|TRBV29-1
CSALGYGYTF
TGCAGCGCCCTGGGATATGGCTACACCTTC
>TRBJ2-2|.|.|TRBV28
CASSSLSWGTGELFF
TGTGCCAGCAGTTCCCTCAGCTGGGGGACCGGGGAGCTGTTTTTT
>TRBJ1-5|TRBD1|.|TRBV7-9
CASSPGTGGNQPQHF
TGTGCCAGCAGCCCCGGGACAGGAGGCAATCAGCCCCAGCATTTT
>TRBJ2-1|TRBD2|.|TRBV30
CAWSVLAGENEQFF
TGTGCCTGGAGTGTACTAGCGGGGGAAAATGAGCAGTTCTTC
>TRBJ2-1|TRBD1|.|TRBV2
CAGKKGATYNEQFF
TGTGCCGGGAAGAAGGGGGCTACTTACAATGAGCAGTTCTTC
>TRBJ2-1|TRBD2|.|TRBV7-7
CASSRGLAGGPGSYNEQFF
TGTGCCAGCAGCCGGGGACTAGCGGGAGGGCCTGGCTCCTACAATGAGCAGTTCTTC
>TRBJ2-5|TRBD1|.|TRBV9
CASSVVPPSAGGGSGEETQYF
TGTGCCAGCAGCGTAGTTCCCCCTTCGGCAGGGGGCGGATCTGGCGAAGAGACCCAGTACTTC
>TRBJ2-7|.|.|TRBV19
CASSPRAVGYEQYF
TGTGCCAGTAGTCCACGGGCGGTCGGCTACGAGCAGTACTTC
>TRBJ1-4|TRBD1|.|TRBV30
CAWSLGQGGEKLFF
TGTGCCTGGAGTTTAGGACAGGGGGGAGAAAAACTGTTTTTT
>TRBJ1-5|.|.|TRBV25-1
CASSDGYVNQPQHF
TGTGCCAGCAGTGATGGGTATGTCAATCAGCCCCAGCATTTT
>TRBJ2-5|.|once|TRBV30
CAWSRGGSPAIYQYF
TGTGCCTGGAGTCGCGGTGGGAGCCCAGCAATTTATCAGTACTTC
>TRBJ2-5|.|.|TRBV29-1
CSVERDVETQYF
TGCAGCGTTGAAAGGGATGTCGAGACCCAGTACTTC
>TRBJ2-5|.|.|TRBV9
CASSAGLLETQYF
TGTGCCAGCAGCGCGGGACTCCTTGAGACCCAGTACTTC
>TRBJ2-4|TRBD1|once|TRBV29-1
CSVLSDRVEAKNIQYF
TGCAGCGTCCTCAGCGACAGGGTAGAAGCCAAAAACATTCAGTACTTC
>TRBJ2-1|.|few|TRBV29-1
CSAWNRESYNEQFF
TGCAGCGCGTGGAACAGGGAATCGTACAATGAGCAGTTCTTC
>TRBJ1-2|.|.|TRBV10-2
CASSVGYWDGYTF
TGCGCCAGCAGTGTAGGGTATTGGGATGGCTACACCTTC
>TRBJ1-2|.|.|TRBV30
CAWSRGPTLSWSGYTF
TGTGCCTGGAGTCGGGGGCCAACCCTCTCTTGGAGTGGCTACACCTTC
>TRBJ2-5|.|.|TRBV13
CASSSLAIKGETQYF
TGTGCCAGCAGCTCCCTAGCGATTAAGGGGGAGACCCAGTACTTC
>TRBJ1-5|TRBD1|once|TRBV28
CASSSGQGNQPQHF
TGTGCCAGCAGTTCCGGACAGGGCAATCAGCCCCAGCATTTT
>TRBJ2-1|TRBD2|.|TRBV30
CAWSPGGGLYNEQFF
TGTGCCTGGAGCCCCGGGGGGGGGCTTTACAATGAGCAGTTCTTC
>TRBJ2-7|.|.|TRBV27
CASSLSEVYEQYF
TGTGCCAGCAGTTTATCAGAAGTGTACGAGCAGTACTTC
>TRBJ1-5|.|once|TRBV4-1
CASSQDLGWQPQHF
TGCGCCAGCAGCCAAGATTTAGGGTGGCAGCCCCAGCATTTT
>TRBJ2-1|.|.|TRBV6-1
CASSAEGVSYNEQFF
TGTGCCAGCAGTGCAGAGGGGGTATCCTACAATGAGCAGTTCTTC
>TRBJ2-7|.|.|TRBV29-1
CSVHSGAEGYEQYF
TGCAGCGTCCATTCAGGGGCCGAGGGCTACGAGCAGTACTTC
>TRBJ2-7|TRBD1|.|TRBV7-9
CASSQNRAGTGSPYEQYF
TGTGCCAGCAGCCAAAATAGAGCCGGGACAGGGTCGCCCTACGAGCAGTACTTC
>TRBJ2-6|.|.|TRBV30
CAWSVRDSGANVLTF
TGTGCCTGGAGTGTAAGGGACTCTGGGGCCAACGTCCTGACTTTC
>TRBJ2-7|TRBD1|.|TRBV29-1
CSVVQGAYEQYF
TGCAGCGTTGTCCAGGGGGCCTACGAGCAGTACTTC
>TRBJ2-3|.|.|TRBV7-2
CASSLEATDTQYF
TGTGCCAGCAGCTTAGAGGCGACAGATACGCAGTATTTT
>TRBJ2-4|.|few|TRBV6-5
CASRSPDRLNIQYF
TGTGCCAGCAGGTCCCCCGACCGGCTTAACATTCAGTACTTC
>TRBJ2-2|.|.|TRBV10-3
CAISESEAGESGELFF
TGTGCCATCAGTGAGTCGGAGGCCGGGGAGTCCGGGGAGCTGTTTTTT